This T cell receptor beta chain was recorded in a study of blood T cell repertoires in COVID-19. Study at large: Specimens from acute and convalescent COVID-19 originated in the United States, Italy and Spain. Sources were T cells, B-cell-depleted T cells, or PBMCs; the material itself was cDNA or gDNA.

CDR3 size: 11 residues. The ends lost 7 bases at V and 3 bases at J; junction bases unmatched: 1. Germline V gene lookup returns CDR1 GTSNPN and CDR2 SVGIG (reference sequence). Original processing notes: Amplified reference gene primers provided the basis for estimating nucleated cell counts. Profiling relied on immunoSEQ multiplex PCR, and the TCRdb table lists in-frame clones only, not all of them. Clone size and the V and J calls come from that table; the DNA yielded D and trimming. The sample consists of about 97,000 clones, 90% of them appearing once. Sequenced: peripheral blood. This TCR was sampled from a man aged 60-69 years with acute or convalescent COVID-19. This rearrangement joins TRBV30 to TRBJ1-2, with 8 bases identical to TRBD1. Here the CDR3 reads CALDRDYGYTF. In nucleotides, the CDR3 is TGTGCCTTGGACAGGGACTATGGCTACACCTTC.